A single sample is the source of the 8 T cell receptor beta chains below, sequenced in a study of T cells in Graves' hyperthyroidism and ophthalmopathy. From RNA transcripts, TCR beta CDR3 regions were amplified. RT-PCR in the first round (using the HTBI primer set) targeted the TCR CDR3. TCRdb reprocessed the multiplex PCR reads via MiXCR and lists one record per CDR3 protein. The repertoire consists of over 300,000 distinct CDR3 sequences, with approximately 13% occurring once and the leading ten covering approximately 35%. Sequenced material: blood. These receptors were obtained from a woman in her forties with Graves' ophthalmopathy.

This clonotype was seen at least ten times. The rearrangement uses TRBV27 and TRBJ2-3; 7 positions agree with TRBD1. Per the germline V gene, CDR1 is MNHEY and CDR2 is SMNVEV (reference sequence). Losses at the gene ends were 6 bases for V and 1 base for J; bases not matched to a gene: 7. The CDR3 spans 15 residues. CDR3 in DNA: TGTGCCAGCAGGAAAAGACAGGGACGCACAGATACGCAGTATTTT. It yields the protein CASRKRQGRTDTQYF.

This clonotype was recorded at least ten times. The chain carries TRBV10-3 and TRBJ2-3, with 7 bases lining up with TRBD1. The CDR3 runs 13 residues. Germline V gives CDR1 ENHRY, CDR2 SYGVKD. Trimming at V came to 9 bases and at J to 4 bases, leaving 7 bases not matched to a gene. CDR3 sequence (DNA): TGTGCCATTAACACAGGGGCGGCAGATACGCAGTATTTT. The encoded protein is CAINTGAADTQYF.

This clonotype has at least ten counts. V gene TRBV6-6 combines with J gene TRBJ1-1; weak D call: TRBD1 (6 bases). Looked up from germline, CDR1 is MNHNY and CDR2 is SVGAGI (reference sequence). This CDR3 spans 16 amino acids. V shed 2 bases and J shed 11 bases, with 24 bases lying between them. The CDR3 loop reads CASSYGGQLGTQGAFF. CDR3 DNA sequence: TGTGCCAGCAGTTACGGGGGCCAGTTGGGCACCCAGGGTGCTTTCTTT.

There are many counts of this clonotype. The rearrangement links TRBV6-6 to TRBJ2-5, with 12 bases matching TRBD2. CDR1 is MNHNY and CDR2 is SVGAGI in the germline V gene (reference sequence). Trimming took 2 bases from V and 7 from J; bases not matched to a gene: 8. This CDR3 contains 16 residues. Here the CDR3 reads CASSYQMTSGRRTQYF. Here the CDR3 DNA reads TGTGCCAGCAGTTACCAGATGACTAGCGGGAGAAGGACCCAGTACTTC.

This clonotype was found many times. CDR3 loop: CASSYTNYEQYF. In DNA form, the CDR3 reads TGTGCCAGCAGCTATACCAATTACGAGCAGTACTTC. V and J are TRBV11-2 and TRBJ2-7, with no clear D. Germline CDR1 reads SGHAT; CDR2 reads FQNNGV. V shed 4 bases and J shed 4 bases, with 8 bases lying between them. CDR3 length: 12 amino acids. The full variable domain, in which reference TRBV11-2 and TRBJ2-7 provide the parts outside the CDR3, is EAGVAQSPRYKIIEKRQSVAFWCNPISGHATLYWYQQILGQGPKLLIQFQNNGVVDDSQLPKDRFSAERLKGVDSTLKIQPAKLEDSAVYLCASSYTNYEQYFGPGTRLTVT.

The gene calls are TRBV5-6 and TRBJ1-3, with D possibly TRBD1 on 6 matching bases. The CDR3 runs 15 residues. V was pared by 4 bases and J by 2 bases, with 13 bases between. The germline gives CDR1 SGHDT, CDR2 YYEEEE. The CDR3 DNA is TGTGCCAGCAGCCCTCAGGGGCTCCCTGGAAACACCATATATTTT. Residues: CASSPQGLPGNTIYF.

This clonotype has a count of ten or more. The V and J genes are TRBV20-1 and TRBJ2-4; D uncertain. Trimming took 7 bases from V and 2 from J, leaving 15 bases between them. CDR1 is DFQATT and CDR2 is SNEGSKA in the germline V gene (reference sequence). The CDR3 runs to 14 residues. The CDR3 loop is CSVKGVGTKNIQYF. Written as DNA, the CDR3 is TGCAGTGTTAAGGGCGTCGGAACCAAAAACATTCAGTACTTC.

This clonotype was seen repeatedly, ten times or more. J is TRBJ2-5 and V is TRBV2; D gene uncertain. Germline V gives CDR1 SNHLY, CDR2 FYNNEI. The CDR3 length is 11 residues. V was cut by 3 bases and J by 5 bases, with 4 bases left in between. The CDR3 here is CASSDRETQYF. CDR3 DNA: TGTGCCAGCAGTGATAGGGAGACCCAGTACTTC.